This T cell receptor beta chain comes out of a study of control samples from healthy donors and cancer patients. Method: immunoSEQ multiplex PCR; TCRdb's copy keeps in-frame clones and lacks some. This repertoire shows roughly 50,000 clones, more than 80% found once; its top ten account for under 0.95%. Per the germline V gene, CDR1 is SGHVS and CDR2 is FNYEAQ. The V gene end was trimmed by 5 bases and the J gene end by 0 bases; junction bases not matched to a gene: 7. The length of the CDR3 is 16 residues. The chain employs TRBV7-6 and TRBJ2-3; TRBD2 aligns across 8 bases. This TCR was recovered from a young man with colorectal cancer. The sample was PBMCs. The CDR3 sequence is CASSDGLAFSTDTQYF. DNA of the CDR3: TGTGCCAGCAGCGATGGACTAGCTTTTAGCACAGATACGCAGTATTTT.